The clone carrying this TCR beta chain has just one count. Its specificity is unknown. At one end, the junction sequence differs from germline, possibly due to a read error. Regions amplified from RNA transcripts were the TCR beta CDR3 regions. Researchers ran a first-round RT-PCR on the TCR CDR3 using the HTBI primer set. TCRdb re-called the multiplex PCR reads through MiXCR, storing one row per CDR3 protein. The sample yields 450,000 to 650,000 distinct CDR3 sequences, roughly 18% seen once. This sample was taken from a study of T cells in Graves' hyperthyroidism and ophthalmopathy. Looking at the study overall: At initial diagnosis, before any treatment had begun, peripheral blood was obtained.

The CDR3 has 13 residues. The germline V gene has CDR1 PRHDT and CDR2 FYEKMQ (reference sequence). Study-level results: The majority of expanded thyroid clonotypes above 0.001 also appeared in blood. Before onset, ophthalmopathy was predicted by the model a median around 6.2 months earlier.

This chain joins TRBV13 and TRBJ2-7; D is possibly TRBD1 or TRBD2 (7 bases each). The receptor was derived from a woman between 18 and 29 years old with Graves' ophthalmopathy. Sequenced: blood. CDR3 protein: CTSTPGGAYEQYF. CDR3 DNA: TGTACCAGCACCCCAGGGGGGGCCTACGAGCAGTACTTC.